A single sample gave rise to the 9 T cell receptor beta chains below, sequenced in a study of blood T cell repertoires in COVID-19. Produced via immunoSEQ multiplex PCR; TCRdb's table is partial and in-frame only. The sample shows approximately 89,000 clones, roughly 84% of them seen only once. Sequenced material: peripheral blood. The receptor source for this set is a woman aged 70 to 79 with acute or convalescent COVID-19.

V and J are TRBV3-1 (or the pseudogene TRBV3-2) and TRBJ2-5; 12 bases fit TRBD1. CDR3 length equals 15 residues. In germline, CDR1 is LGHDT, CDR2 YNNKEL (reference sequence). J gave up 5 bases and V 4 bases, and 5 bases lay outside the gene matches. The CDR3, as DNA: TGTGCCAGCAGCCTCCGGGACAGGGGGCGGGAGACCCAGTACTTC. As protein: CASSLRDRGRETQYF.

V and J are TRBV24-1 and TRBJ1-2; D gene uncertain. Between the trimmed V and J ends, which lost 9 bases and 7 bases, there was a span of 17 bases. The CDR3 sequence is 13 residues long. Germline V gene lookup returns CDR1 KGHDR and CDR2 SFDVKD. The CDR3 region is CATAPGGAGGYTF. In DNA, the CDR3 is TGTGCCACCGCCCCCGGAGGAGCCGGTGGCTACACCTTC.

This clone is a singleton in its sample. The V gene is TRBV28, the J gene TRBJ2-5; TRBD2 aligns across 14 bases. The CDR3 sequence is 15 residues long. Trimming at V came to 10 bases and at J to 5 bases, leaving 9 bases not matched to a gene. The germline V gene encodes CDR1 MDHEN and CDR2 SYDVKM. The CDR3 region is CATSRTSGGLETQYF. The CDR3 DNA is TGTGCCACCTCCAGGACTAGCGGGGGGTTGGAGACCCAGTACTTC.

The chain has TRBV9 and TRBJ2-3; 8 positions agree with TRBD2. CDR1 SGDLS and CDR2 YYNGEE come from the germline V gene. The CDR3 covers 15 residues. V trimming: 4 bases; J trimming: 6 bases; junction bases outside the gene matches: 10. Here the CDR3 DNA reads TGTGCCAGCAGCCGAACTAGCGGTCTTACGGATACGCAGTATTTT. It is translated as CASSRTSGLTDTQYF.

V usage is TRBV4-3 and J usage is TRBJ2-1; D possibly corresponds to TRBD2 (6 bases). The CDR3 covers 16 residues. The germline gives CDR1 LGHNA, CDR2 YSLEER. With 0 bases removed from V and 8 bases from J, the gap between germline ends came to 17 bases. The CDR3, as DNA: TGCGCCAGCAGCCAAGATGTGCGGGGTAGTCTCCATGAGCAGTTCTTC. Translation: CASSQDVRGSLHEQFF.

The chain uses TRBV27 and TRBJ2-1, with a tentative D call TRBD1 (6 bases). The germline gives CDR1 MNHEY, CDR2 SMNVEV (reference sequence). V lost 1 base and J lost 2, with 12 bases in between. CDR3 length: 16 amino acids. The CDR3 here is CASSLYDRSPYNEQFF. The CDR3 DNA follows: TGTGCCAGCAGTTTATACGACAGGAGTCCCTACAATGAGCAGTTCTTC.

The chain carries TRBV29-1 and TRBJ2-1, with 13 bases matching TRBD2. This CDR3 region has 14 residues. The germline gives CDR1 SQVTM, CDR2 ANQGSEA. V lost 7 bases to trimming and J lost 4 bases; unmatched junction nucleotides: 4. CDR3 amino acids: CSGETSGGYNEQFF. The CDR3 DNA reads TGCAGCGGAGAGACTAGCGGGGGGTACAATGAGCAGTTCTTC.

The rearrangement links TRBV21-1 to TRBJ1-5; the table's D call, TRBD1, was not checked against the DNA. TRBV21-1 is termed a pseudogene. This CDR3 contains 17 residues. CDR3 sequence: CASSKTLRQGAYKPQHF. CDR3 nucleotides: TGTGCCAGCAGCAAAACCCTCCGACAGGGGGCGTATAAGCCCCAGCATTTT.

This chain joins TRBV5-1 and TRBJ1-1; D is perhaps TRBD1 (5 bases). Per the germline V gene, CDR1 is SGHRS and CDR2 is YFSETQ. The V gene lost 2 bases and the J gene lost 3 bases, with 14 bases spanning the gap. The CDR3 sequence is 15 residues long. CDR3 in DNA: TGCGCCAGCAGCTTAACAGGCCCCTTCGACACTGAAGCTTTCTTT. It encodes CASSLTGPFDTEAFF.